These 18 T cell receptor beta chains originate from one sample sequenced in a study of T-cell reconstitution after alpha-beta-depleted transplantation in children. Construction of the TCRbeta library involved unique molecular identifiers. TCRdb called the PCR reads again in MiXCR, with one record for every CDR3 protein. The sample lists 73,000 or so distinct CDR3 sequences, approximately 5% occurring once. The starting material was PBMCs, mostly from graft donor cells, obtained 180 days after TCRalphabeta/CD19-depleted stem cell transplant. The origin of the receptors is a boy younger than two who had a stem cell transplant for acute myeloid leukemia, so the T cells may come from the graft donor.

This clonotype was found many times. The chain recombines TRBV20-1 with TRBJ2-3; D uncertain. The CDR3 has 11 residues. V was cut by 6 bases and J by 0 bases, with 4 bases left in between. Germline V gene sequence: CDR1 DFQATT, CDR2 SNEGSKA (reference sequence). This CDR3 reads CSAQSTDTQYF. Written as DNA, the CDR3 is TGCAGTGCGCAGAGCACAGATACGCAGTATTTT.

In its sample, this clonotype was seen many times. This chain connects TRBV7-8 to TRBJ2-1, with D unresolved. The CDR3 contains 11 residues. The ends were cut back, 3 bases at V and 9 bases at J, with 6 bases in the middle. From germline, CDR1 is SGHVS and CDR2 FQNEAQ. The CDR3 loop is CASSFTFEQFF. The CDR3 region has the DNA TGTGCCAGCAGCTTCACCTTTGAGCAGTTCTTC.

This clonotype was found many times. The J gene is TRBJ2-1, the V gene TRBV7-8, with 11 bases lining up with TRBD2. This CDR3 is 19 amino acids long. From germline, CDR1 is SGHVS and CDR2 FQNEAQ. Germline trimming cut 1 base from V and 0 bases from J; bases unmatched to any gene: 8. In DNA, the CDR3 is TGTGCCAGCAGCTTAGTTAGCGGGGGGGCCAGTTTCTCCTACAATGAGCAGTTCTTC. Translated: CASSLVSGGASFSYNEQFF.

The rearrangement joins TRBV10-1 to TRBJ1-1, with 7 positions matching TRBD1. The trim removed 8 bases at V and 1 base at J, leaving 19 bases unmatched. Per germline, CDR1 WNHNN and CDR2 SYGVQD (reference sequence). CDR3 size: 18 residues. The CDR3 sequence is CASRPYLGQTRGNTEAFF. CDR3 nucleotides: TGCGCCAGCCGGCCGTATTTGGGACAGACAAGGGGGAACACTGAAGCTTTCTTT.

The V call is TRBV3-1, the J call TRBJ2-7, with D perhaps TRBD2 (5 bases). CDR3 length: 15 residues. Trimming removed 2 bases from V and 0 bases from J, with 11 bases in between. Germline V gives CDR1 LGHDT, CDR2 YNNKEL (reference sequence). DNA of the CDR3: TGTGCCAGCAGCCAAACGCCCCGGGGCTCCTACGAGCAGTACTTC. Protein: CASSQTPRGSYEQYF.

This clonotype was seen ten or more times. This chain connects TRBV27 to TRBJ2-2, with D maybe TRBD2 (6 bases). Trimming shortened V by 10 bases and J by 3 bases, and 15 bases separated the two germline ends. This CDR3 spans 14 amino acids. CDR1 is MNHEY and CDR2 is SMNVEV in the germline V gene (reference sequence). The CDR3 DNA reads TGTGCCACCTCGGGACTCTCATACACCGGGGAGCTGTTTTTT. It specifies CATSGLSYTGELFF.

This clonotype has ten or more counts. This CDR3 is CASSSPFNEKLFF. CDR3 nucleotide sequence: TGTGCCAGCAGCTCGCCATTCAACGAAAAACTGTTTTTT. This rearrangement joins TRBV7-8 to TRBJ1-4; no reliable D call. Germline CDR1 and CDR2: SGHVS and FQNEAQ. CDR3 length equals 13 residues. The germline V and J ends were trimmed by 4 bases and 8 bases, with 11 bases remaining between them. Complete variable domain (other parts from reference TRBV7-8 and TRBJ1-4): GAGVSQSPRYKVAKRGQDVALRCDPISGHVSLFWYQQALGQGPEFLTYFQNEAQLDKSGLPSDRFFAERPEGSVSTLKIQRTQQEDSAVYLCASSSPFNEKLFFGSGTQLSVL.

This clonotype was observed at least ten times. The genes are TRBV18 and TRBJ1-1; no definite D call. CDR1 and CDR2 from the germline V gene are KGHSH and LQKENI. CDR3 length equals 13 residues. With 3 bases removed from V and 1 base from J, the gap between germline ends came to 6 bases. CDR3 in DNA: TGTGCCAGCTCACCGAACCCGAACACTGAAGCTTTCTTT. Amino acid sequence: CASSPNPNTEAFF.

Ten or more counts support this clonotype. The CDR3 region has the DNA TGTGCCACCAGTGATCCCGGACTAGCGGGGTTCACAGATACGCAGTATTTT. Translating gives CATSDPGLAGFTDTQYF. The chain links TRBV24-1 to TRBJ2-3; 12 bases fit TRBD2. From germline, CDR1 is KGHDR and CDR2 SFDVKD. V shed 3 bases and J 2 bases; nucleotides not matched to a gene: 5. The CDR3 sequence is 17 residues long.

This clonotype was observed at least ten times. The chain employs TRBV4-3 and TRBJ2-4, with D perhaps given as TRBD1 or TRBD2 (6 bases each). Germline CDR1 and CDR2: LGHNA and YSLEER. V lost 1 base and J 4 bases, leaving 11 bases between the germline ends. CDR3 length: 15 residues. The CDR3 sequence: CASSQGPGAKNIQYF. The CDR3 DNA reads as TGCGCCAGCAGCCAAGGACCGGGGGCTAAAAACATTCAGTACTTC.

This clonotype was counted at least ten times. The chain has TRBV12-3 or TRBV12-4 and TRBJ1-5, with D possibly matching TRBD1 (5 bases). The CDR3 is 16 residues long. The germline V and J ends were trimmed by 2 bases and 1 base, with 12 bases remaining between them. CDR3 loop: CASSLRQGRSNQPQHF. For the CDR3, the DNA is TGTGCCAGCAGTTTACGGCAGGGCAGGAGCAATCAGCCCCAGCATTTT.

V gene TRBV5-6 combines with J gene TRBJ2-4, with D tentatively TRBD2 (6 bases). This CDR3 region has 13 residues. With 3 bases removed from V and 8 bases from J, the gap between germline ends came to 12 bases. CDR1 and CDR2 (germline): SGHDT, YYEEEE. The CDR3 here is CASSSGGPDIQYF. The CDR3 region has the DNA TGTGCCAGCAGCTCCGGGGGTCCGGACATTCAGTACTTC.

This clonotype has at least ten counts. The rearrangement uses TRBV27 and TRBJ1-2; 7 positions match TRBD1. The CDR3 has 14 residues. The V gene's germline CDR1 is MNHEY and CDR2 SMNVEV (reference sequence). V trimming: 5 bases; J trimming: 8 bases; junction bases outside the gene matches: 11. The CDR3 DNA reads as TGTGCCAGCAGTCCGGGACAGACCCTCGAGGGCTACACCTTC. It specifies CASSPGQTLEGYTF.

This clonotype was recorded at least ten times. V and J are TRBV5-1 and TRBJ1-2, with D possibly TRBD1 on 5 matching bases. The CDR3 consists of 15 residues. Germline loops: CDR1 SGHRS, CDR2 YFSETQ. V shed 4 bases and J shed 6 bases, with 19 bases lying between them. CDR3 loop: CASSVTPGLADGYTF. For the CDR3, the DNA is TGCGCCAGCAGCGTTACACCGGGGCTTGCTGATGGCTACACCTTC.

This clonotype showed up many times. V gene TRBV7-8 combines with J gene TRBJ2-5, with 10 bases that match TRBD2. This CDR3 region has 18 residues. V lost 2 bases and J lost 5; bases outside the gene matches: 14. Per the germline V gene, CDR1 is SGHVS and CDR2 is FQNEAQ. This chain's CDR3 is CASSLMSGGAGVLETQYF. The DNA of the CDR3 is TGTGCCAGCAGCTTAATGAGCGGGGGGGCCGGGGTGTTGGAGACCCAGTACTTC.

The sample holds many counts of this clonotype. The chain links TRBV11-2 to TRBJ2-5; TRBD2 aligns across 10 bases. V dropped 0 bases and J dropped 5; count of bases not matched to a gene: 21. This CDR3 contains 21 residues. Germline lookup yields CDR1 SGHAT and CDR2 FQNNGV. Here the CDR3 DNA reads TGTGCCAGCAGCTTAGAGGTTGCGGGACTAGCGTTGGGCGGGGTAAGGGAGACCCAGTACTTC. Protein product: CASSLEVAGLALGGVRETQYF.

This clonotype was recorded at least ten times. J is TRBJ2-5 and V is TRBV18; a possible D gene is TRBD2 (5 bases). The CDR3 is 15 residues long. V gave up 3 bases and J gave up 1 base, with 12 bases separating them. Germline assignment: CDR1 KGHSH and CDR2 LQKENI. The CDR3 coding sequence is TGTGCCAGCTCACCGAGGACTGGAAGCCAAGAGACCCAGTACTTC. Its protein is CASSPRTGSQETQYF.

This clonotype was observed many times. The genes are TRBV27 and TRBJ2-7; a possible D gene is TRBD1 (7 bases). This CDR3 comprises 12 residues. V lost 6 bases and J lost 7, with 13 bases in between. Germline CDR1 and CDR2: MNHEY and SMNVEV (reference sequence). Here the CDR3 DNA reads TGTGCCAGCAGCAGGGGGGCGAATGAGCAGTACTTC. Amino acids: CASSRGANEQYF.